Reported below is one T cell receptor beta chain. The data stem from a study of cytomegalovirus exposure and HLA in healthy donors. Primers: 60 Vbeta forward and 13 Jbeta reverse. The repertoire was sequenced with immunoSEQ multiplex PCR; TCRdb's copy has only in-frame clones and lacks some. The sample lists about 230,000 clones; roughly 89% were seen once. CDR1 and CDR2 from the germline V gene are SGHTA and FQGTGA. CDR3 length: 12 amino acids. Trimming removed 5 bases from V and 3 bases from J, with 4 bases in between. This receptor was taken from a woman under 30 in good health and CMV-seronegative. This rearrangement joins TRBV7-3 to TRBJ2-2; D gene unclear. The sample was PBMCs. The CDR3 nucleotides are TGTGCCAGCAGCCAGTACACCGGGGAGCTGTTTTTT. Amino acids: CASSQYTGELFF.